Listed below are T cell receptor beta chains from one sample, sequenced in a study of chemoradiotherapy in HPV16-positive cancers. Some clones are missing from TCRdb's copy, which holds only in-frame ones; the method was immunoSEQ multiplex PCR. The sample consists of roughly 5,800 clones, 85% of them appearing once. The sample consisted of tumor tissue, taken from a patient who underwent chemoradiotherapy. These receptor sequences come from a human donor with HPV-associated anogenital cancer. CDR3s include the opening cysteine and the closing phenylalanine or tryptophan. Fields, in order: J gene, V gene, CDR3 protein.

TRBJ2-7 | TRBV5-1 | CASSPGGQGYEQYF
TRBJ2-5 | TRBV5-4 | CASSYSGGIQETQYF
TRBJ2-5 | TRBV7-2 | CASSRLGGGPKETQYF
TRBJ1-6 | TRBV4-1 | CASSQGDRVRPPLHF
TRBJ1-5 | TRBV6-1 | CASSETGQSRLRQHF
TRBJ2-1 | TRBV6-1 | CASGGFGGVSGSYSYNEQFF
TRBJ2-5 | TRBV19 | CASSTTSGGRGTQYF
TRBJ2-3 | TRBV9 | CASSVGDTQYF
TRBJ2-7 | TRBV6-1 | CASVGGSSFDGQYF
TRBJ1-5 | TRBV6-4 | CASSEGSNQPQHF
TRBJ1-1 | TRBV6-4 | CASSPGAANTKAFF
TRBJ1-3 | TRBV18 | CASSPPLGALGNTIYF
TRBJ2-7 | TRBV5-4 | CASHSLGSYEQYF
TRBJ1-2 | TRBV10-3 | CAISGDRGRGYTF
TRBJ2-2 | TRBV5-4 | CASSPGGTGELFF
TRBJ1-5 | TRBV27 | CASSTYSGTKNQPQHF
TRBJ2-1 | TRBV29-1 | CSVERGAGRKFF
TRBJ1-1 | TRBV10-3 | CATTNPRMGNTEAFF
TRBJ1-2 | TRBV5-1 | CASSPGTSGYGYTF
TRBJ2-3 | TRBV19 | CASSPGTSTDTQYF
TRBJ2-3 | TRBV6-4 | CASRRLAGGADTQYF
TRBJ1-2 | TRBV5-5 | CASSWDRDVTF
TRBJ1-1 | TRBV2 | CASSVANTEAFF
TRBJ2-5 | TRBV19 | CASSMGADQETQYF
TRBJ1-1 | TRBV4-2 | CASSRTGNTEAFF
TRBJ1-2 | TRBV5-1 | CASTGQGNYGYTF
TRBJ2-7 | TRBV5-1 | CASSPYTGTGVPREQYF
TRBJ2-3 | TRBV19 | CASKSRDYHTREYF
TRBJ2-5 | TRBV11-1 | CASSPRAPRETQYF
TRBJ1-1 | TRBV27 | CASSLYSRGAEAFF
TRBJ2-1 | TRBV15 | CATSSGQGTGAGEQFF
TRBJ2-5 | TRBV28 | CASSFRQTMGTQYF
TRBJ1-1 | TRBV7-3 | CASSSQGGGSTEAFF
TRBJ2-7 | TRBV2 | CASSGGGTGAYEQYF
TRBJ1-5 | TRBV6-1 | CASSDTSRPQHF
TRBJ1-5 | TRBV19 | CASRGGQGGKQPQHF
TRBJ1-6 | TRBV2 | CASAFGTGLNSPLHF
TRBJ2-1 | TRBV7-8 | CASSPWGGSNEQFF
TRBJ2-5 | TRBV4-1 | CASSQSADRQETQYF
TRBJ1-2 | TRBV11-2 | CASSLTGRGQGYTF
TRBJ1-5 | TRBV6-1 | CASRETGGNQPQHF
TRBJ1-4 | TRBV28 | CASSRPGYSNEKLFF
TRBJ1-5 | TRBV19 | CASSISASGSNQPQHF
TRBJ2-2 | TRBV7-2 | CASSQRTGANTGELFF
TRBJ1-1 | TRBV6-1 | CASSPTGMIAEAFF
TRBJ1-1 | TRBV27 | CASRATGQTRKKNTEAFF
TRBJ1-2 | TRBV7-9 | CASSFGGLIGYTF
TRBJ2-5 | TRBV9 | CASSGETQYF
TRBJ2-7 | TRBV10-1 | CASSHEAGDEQYF